This T cell receptor beta chain was sequenced in a study of cytomegalovirus exposure and HLA in healthy donors. Notes on the study in general: Altogether, around 160 TCR beta chains were recorded as cytomegalovirus-associated. Reports described diagnosis of cytomegalovirus status by the classifier as highly specific and sensitive.

Here immunoSEQ multiplex PCR was the method, and the copy in TCRdb shows in-frame clones only, minus some. The sample lists approximately 160,000 clones, over 85% seen once, with 10% in the top ten. J gave up 1 base and V 1 base, and 5 bases lay outside the gene matches. Germline V CDR1 and CDR2: MGHRA, YSYEKL. The CDR3 extends over 16 amino acids. The donors were in the approximately 120-subject validation cohort, distinct from the 666-subject first cohort. As concerns this clone: Antigen unknown.

Sequencing was carried out using PBMCs. The origin of this receptor is a woman aged 18-29 years in good health and CMV-seropositive. The rearrangement joins TRBV4-1 to TRBJ2-5, with 8 bases aligning to TRBD1. The CDR3 DNA reads as TGCGCCAGCAGCCAAGGCGCCGGGACAGGCCAAGAGACCCAGTACTTC. It encodes CASSQGAGTGQETQYF.